This TCR beta chain was identified during a study of shared clonotypes between healthy human individuals. Overall study findings and caveats: Among a few donors, roughly 5.4% of naive CD4 clonotypes were found in common. Larger estimated richness was generally seen in naive subsets than in memory subsets.

In regard to this clone: Its cognate antigen is unknown.

Every subset had its genomic DNA shared out evenly among several immunoSEQ plates. TCRdb's table, derived via immunoSEQ multiplex PCR, lists solely in-frame clones and lacks some. The sample contains 2 million to 2.5 million clones, under 97% of which appear only once. V lost 2 bases, J lost 12 bases, and 14 bases lay in between. This CDR3 is built from 12 residues. In germline, CDR1 is SGHDT, CDR2 YYEEEE. The chain has TRBV5-6 and TRBJ1-1, with a tentative D call TRBD1 (6 bases). This TCR was recovered from a man aged 18 to 29 in good health. Sequencing was carried out using naive CD4+ T cells sorted from blood. Subset of the sample: CD45RA+ positively selected. The CDR3 region is CASSFREGGPFF. CDR3 coding DNA: TGTGCCAGCAGCTTTAGGGAAGGGGGGCCTTTCTTT.